One sample yielded the 19 T cell receptor beta chains listed below, sequenced in a study of blood T cell repertoires in COVID-19. Sequencing used immunoSEQ multiplex PCR; TCRdb keeps in-frame clones, though not all of them. The sample consists of tens of thousands of clones, approximately 80% of them appearing once. Sequenced input: peripheral blood. The receptors originated from a man over 45 with COVID-19, enrolled during active disease.

The chain couples TRBV5-1 to TRBJ1-4; 10 positions match TRBD1. The ends lost 5 bases at V and 8 bases at J; junction bases unmatched: 12. The germline V gene has CDR1 SGHRS and CDR2 YFSETQ. This CDR3 region has 16 residues. As DNA, the CDR3 is TGCGCCAGCAGTAGAGGACAGGGGGTTCTCTGGGAAAAACTGTTTTTT. Translating gives CASSRGQGVLWEKLFF. Based on the CDR3 plus reference TRBV5-1 and TRBJ1-4, the full variable domain is KAGVTQTPRYLIKTRGQQVTLSCSPISGHRSVSWYQQTPGQGLQFLFEYFSETQRNKGNFPGRFSGRQFSNSRSEMNVSTLELGDSALYLCASSRGQGVLWEKLFFGSGTQLSVL.

V gene TRBV7-9 combines with J gene TRBJ2-5; TRBD1 matches at 8 bases. This CDR3 region has 15 residues. Germline V gene lookup returns CDR1 SEHNR and CDR2 FQNEAQ (reference sequence). With V trimmed by 5 bases and J by 5 bases, 10 bases remained unmatched. CDR3 DNA: TGTGCCAGCAGCCTACGGGACAGGTGGGGGGAGACCCAGTACTTC. It yields the protein CASSLRDRWGETQYF.

The chain is built from TRBV28 and TRBJ2-5, with 8 bases that match TRBD1. Trimming removed 5 bases from V and 4 bases from J; junction bases left unmatched: 9. CDR3 size: 15 residues. Germline values: CDR1 MDHEN, CDR2 SYDVKM. CDR3 DNA sequence: TGTGCCAGCAGTACACAGGACAGGGTTTTAGAGACCCAGTACTTC. It specifies CASSTQDRVLETQYF.

The rearrangement links TRBV28 to TRBJ1-4, with D possibly TRBD1 on 5 matching bases. Trimming took off 5 bases at V and 10 bases at J, with 14 bases between the two ends. The CDR3 loop spans 13 amino acids. The germline CDR1 and CDR2 sequences are MDHEN and SYDVKM. The CDR3 coding sequence is TGTGCCAGCAGTCCCGTTTTCGGGGGAAAACTGTTTTTT. Amino acids: CASSPVFGGKLFF.

The V and J genes are TRBV11-3 and TRBJ2-2, with a weak D call TRBD1 (5 bases). This CDR3 is built from 18 residues. V lost 5 bases and J 0 bases, leaving 19 bases between the germline ends. CDR1 and CDR2 (germline): SGHNT, YENEEA. The CDR3: CASSPTDRWTSNTGELFF. DNA of the CDR3: TGTGCCAGCAGCCCGACAGACCGGTGGACCTCGAACACCGGGGAGCTGTTTTTT.

This chain joins TRBV6-1 and TRBJ2-5; D is uncertain. Germline CDR1 and CDR2: MNHNS and SASEGT. The CDR3 is made up of 13 amino acids. Trimming shortened V by 2 bases and J by 2 bases, and 6 bases separated the two germline ends. This chain's CDR3 is CASSELRQETQYF. The CDR3 DNA follows: TGTGCCAGCAGTGAATTGCGGCAAGAGACCCAGTACTTC.

The chain has TRBV30 and TRBJ1-3, with 10 nucleotides matching TRBD1. Germline lookup yields CDR1 GTSNPN and CDR2 SVGIG (reference sequence). J gave up 1 base and V 3 bases, and 6 bases lay outside the gene matches. The CDR3 sequence is 16 residues long. The CDR3 region is CAWRAGDRGSGNTIYF. In nucleotides, the CDR3 is TGTGCCTGGAGAGCCGGGGACAGGGGATCTGGAAACACCATATATTTT. Looking up the rest from reference TRBV30 and TRBJ1-3 gives the full variable domain: SQTIHQWPATLVQPVGSPLSLECTVEGTSNPNLYWYRQAAGRGLQLLFYSVGIGQISSEVPQNLSASRPQDRQFILSSKKLLLSDSGFYLCAWRAGDRGSGNTIYFGEGSWLTVV.

The gene calls are TRBV3-1 (or the pseudogene TRBV3-2) and TRBJ2-3; TRBD2 matches at 9 bases. V shed 3 bases, J shed 10 bases, and the junction held 11 bases outside the gene matches. This CDR3 comprises 15 residues. Germline lookup yields CDR1 LGHDT and CDR2 YNNKEL (reference sequence). CDR3 DNA: TGTGCCAGCAGCCAGGCCTCCGGGACTAGCTTAGCGCAGTATTTT. Its translation is CASSQASGTSLAQYF.

This clone came up a few times. The genes are TRBV24-1 and TRBJ1-1; TRBD1 might be the D (5 bases). CDR1 is KGHDR, CDR2 SFDVKD, per germline. V lost 7 bases and J 4 bases, leaving 12 bases between the germline ends. The CDR3 totals 13 residues. The CDR3 here is CATRTERGTEAFF. CDR3 DNA: TGTGCCACCAGAACTGAAAGGGGCACTGAAGCTTTCTTT.

The chain has TRBV19 and TRBJ2-3, with 8 bases identical to TRBD2. This CDR3 is built from 15 residues. After removal of 3 bases from V and 6 bases from J, the junction contained 8 bases not matched to a gene. CDR1 LNHDA and CDR2 SQIVND come from the germline V gene (reference sequence). The CDR3 sequence is CASSMGLGRGDTQYF. CDR3 DNA sequence: TGTGCCAGTAGTATGGGACTAGGAAGAGGGGATACGCAGTATTTT.

A single count supports this clone. One end of the junction fails to match germline, which may point to a read error. This chain joins TRBV7-8 and TRBJ2-1, with 7 bases aligning to TRBD2. There are 15 residues in the CDR3. In germline, CDR1 is SGHVS, CDR2 FQNEAQ. The CDR3, as DNA: TGTGCCAGCAGCTCCCGGGACTATCCCCCCAATGGGCAGTTCTTC. Translated: CASSSRDYPPNGQFF.

The V call is TRBV7-2, the J call TRBJ2-3, with 16 bases aligning to TRBD2. V lost 4 bases, J lost 6 bases, and 4 bases stayed unmatched. The CDR3 loop spans 16 amino acids. The germline gives CDR1 SGHTA, CDR2 FQGNSA. The CDR3 DNA follows: TGTGCCAGCAGCTCTGGGACTAGCGGGAGGGTTGATACGCAGTATTTT. Its translation is CASSSGTSGRVDTQYF.

The V and J genes are TRBV27 and TRBJ1-1, with TRBD1 matching 11 bases. Germline assignment: CDR1 MNHEY and CDR2 SMNVEV (reference sequence). CDR3 length: 16 residues. With V trimmed by 3 bases and J by 5 bases, 8 bases remained unmatched. The DNA of the CDR3 is TGTGCCAGCAGTTTCGGACAGGGGGCCCGGGGGACTGAAGCTTTCTTT. Translation: CASSFGQGARGTEAFF.

This clone was observed once. The genes are TRBV7-2 and TRBJ2-7, with D perhaps TRBD2 (5 bases). CDR3 length equals 15 residues. The germline V gene encodes CDR1 SGHTA and CDR2 FQGNSA. The V and J ends lost 5 bases and 5 bases respectively, with 19 bases between them. The DNA for the CDR3 is TGTGCCAGCAGCCCCCGGGGTGGGGAGCACCACGAGCAGTACTTC. Residues: CASSPRGGEHHEQYF.

This rearrangement joins TRBV7-2 to TRBJ2-3, with 7 bases lining up with TRBD1. From germline, CDR1 is SGHTA and CDR2 FQGNSA. CDR3 length: 14 residues. With V trimmed by 7 bases and J by 2 bases, 6 bases remained unmatched. This CDR3 reads CASTPGQVTDTQYF. CDR3 DNA: TGTGCCAGCACCCCAGGACAGGTCACAGATACGCAGTATTTT.

The J gene is TRBJ2-1, the V gene TRBV5-4; 14 bases line up with TRBD2. With 3 bases clipped from V and 4 bases from J, the junction kept 3 bases outside the gene matches. The CDR3 is 16 residues long. Germline CDR1 is SGHNT and CDR2 is YYREEE (reference sequence). The CDR3 is CASSSRTSGRYNEQFF. CDR3 coding DNA: TGTGCCAGCAGCTCCCGGACTAGCGGGAGGTACAATGAGCAGTTCTTC.

The chain joins TRBV18 to TRBJ1-2; 8 positions match TRBD1. The V and J ends lost 6 bases and 4 bases, in that order; junction bases with no gene match: 7. This CDR3 contains 14 residues. CDR1 and CDR2 from the germline V gene are KGHSH and LQKENI. As DNA, the CDR3 is TGTGCCAGCTCTTTCGACAGGGGACCCTATGGCTACACCTTC. As protein: CASSFDRGPYGYTF. The complete variable domain, with remaining parts taken from reference TRBV18 and TRBJ1-2, reads NAGVMQNPRHLVRRRGQEARLRCSPMKGHSHVYWYRQLPEEGLKFMVYLQKENIIDESGMPKERFSAEFPKEGPSILRIQQVVRGDSAAYFCASSFDRGPYGYTFGSGTRLTVV.

This chain joins TRBV7-3 and TRBJ2-6; 11 nucleotides agree with TRBD1. CDR1 is SGHTA and CDR2 is FQGTGA in the germline V gene. V dropped 5 bases and J dropped 0; count of bases not matched to a gene: 9. The CDR3 loop spans 19 amino acids. CDR3 sequence (DNA): TGTGCCAGCAGCATACCCCGGGACAGGGGGATCTCTGGGGCCAACGTCCTGACTTTC. Translated, it gives CASSIPRDRGISGANVLTF.

This chain links TRBV7-2 with TRBJ2-1; 8 bases are shared with TRBD2. This CDR3 comprises 15 residues. Trimming removed 3 bases from V and 8 bases from J; junction bases left unmatched: 9. CDR1 and CDR2 (germline): SGHTA, FQGNSA. The CDR3 loop is CASSFGGLEQYEQFF. The CDR3 DNA reads TGTGCCAGCAGCTTCGGGGGACTAGAACAATATGAGCAGTTCTTC.